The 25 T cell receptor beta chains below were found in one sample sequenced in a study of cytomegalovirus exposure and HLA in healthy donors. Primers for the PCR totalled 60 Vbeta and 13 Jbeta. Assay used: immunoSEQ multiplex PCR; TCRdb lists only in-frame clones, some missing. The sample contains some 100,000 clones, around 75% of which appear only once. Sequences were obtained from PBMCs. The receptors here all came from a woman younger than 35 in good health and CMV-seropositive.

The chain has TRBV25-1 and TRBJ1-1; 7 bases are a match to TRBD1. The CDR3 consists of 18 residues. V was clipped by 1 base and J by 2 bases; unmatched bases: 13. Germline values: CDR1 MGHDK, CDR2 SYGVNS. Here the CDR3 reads CASSEFKGASGPNTEAFF. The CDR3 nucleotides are TGTGCCAGCAGTGAATTCAAGGGGGCGAGCGGGCCCAACACTGAAGCTTTCTTT.

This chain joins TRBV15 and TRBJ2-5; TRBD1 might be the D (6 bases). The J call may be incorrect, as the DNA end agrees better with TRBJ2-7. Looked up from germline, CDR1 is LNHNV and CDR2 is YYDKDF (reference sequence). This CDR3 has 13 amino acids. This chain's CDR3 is CATSSYRENEQYF. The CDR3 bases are TGTGCCACCAGCAGCTACAGGGAAAACGAGCAGTACTTC.

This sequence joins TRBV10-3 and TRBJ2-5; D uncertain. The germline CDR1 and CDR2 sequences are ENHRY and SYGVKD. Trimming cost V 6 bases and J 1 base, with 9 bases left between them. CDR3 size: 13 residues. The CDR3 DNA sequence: TGTGCCATCAGCCAACTATCCCAAGAGACCCAGTACTTC. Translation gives CAISQLSQETQYF.

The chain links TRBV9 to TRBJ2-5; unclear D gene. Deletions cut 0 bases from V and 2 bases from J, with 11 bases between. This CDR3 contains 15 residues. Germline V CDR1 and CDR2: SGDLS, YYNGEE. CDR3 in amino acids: CASSVGPTPQETQYF. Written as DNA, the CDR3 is TGTGCCAGCAGCGTAGGGCCCACCCCTCAAGAGACCCAGTACTTC.

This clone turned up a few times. In DNA, the CDR3 is TGTGCCAGCAGCGAAAGGGTGGGTGGACTCATCAATGGATCATGGGGCTACACCTTC. It is translated as CASSERVGGLINGSWGYTF. The gene calls are TRBV14 and TRBJ1-2; no clear D. V was shortened by 5 bases and J by 8 bases, with 33 bases between the two germline ends. Looked up from germline, CDR1 is SGHDN and CDR2 is FVKESK. This CDR3 contains 19 residues.

The CDR3, as DNA: TGTGCCAGCAGCTTCCGACAGACAGATACGCAGTATTTT. Its translation is CASSFRQTDTQYF. This chain links TRBV7-2 with TRBJ2-3; D possibly corresponds to TRBD1 (5 bases). With 3 bases removed from V and 3 bases from J, the gap between germline ends came to 7 bases. Germline CDR1 is SGHTA and CDR2 is FQGNSA. CDR3 length: 13 residues.

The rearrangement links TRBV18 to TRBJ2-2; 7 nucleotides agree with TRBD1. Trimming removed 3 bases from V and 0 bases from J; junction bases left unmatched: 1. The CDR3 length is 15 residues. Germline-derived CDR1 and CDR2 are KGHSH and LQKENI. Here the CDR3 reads CASSPGQANTGELFF. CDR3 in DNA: TGTGCCAGCTCACCCGGACAGGCGAACACCGGGGAGCTGTTTTTT.

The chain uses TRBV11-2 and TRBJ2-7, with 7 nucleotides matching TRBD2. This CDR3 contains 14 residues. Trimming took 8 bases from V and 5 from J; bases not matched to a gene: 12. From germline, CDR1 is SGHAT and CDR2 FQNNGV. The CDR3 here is CASEAGDPTHEQYF. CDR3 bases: TGTGCCAGCGAGGCGGGAGATCCCACCCACGAGCAGTACTTC.

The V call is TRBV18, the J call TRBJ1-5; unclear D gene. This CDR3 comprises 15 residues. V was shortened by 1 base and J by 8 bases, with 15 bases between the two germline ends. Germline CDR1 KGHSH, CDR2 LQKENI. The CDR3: CASSPQAGSGEPQHF. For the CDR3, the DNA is TGTGCCAGCTCACCACAAGCGGGCAGTGGAGAGCCCCAGCATTTT.

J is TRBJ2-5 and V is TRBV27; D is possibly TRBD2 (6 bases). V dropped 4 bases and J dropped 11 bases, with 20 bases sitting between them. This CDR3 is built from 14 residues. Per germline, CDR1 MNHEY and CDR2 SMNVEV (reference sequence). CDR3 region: CASSYGDQPREQYF. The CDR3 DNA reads TGTGCCAGCAGTTATGGGGACCAGCCTCGGGAGCAGTACTTC.

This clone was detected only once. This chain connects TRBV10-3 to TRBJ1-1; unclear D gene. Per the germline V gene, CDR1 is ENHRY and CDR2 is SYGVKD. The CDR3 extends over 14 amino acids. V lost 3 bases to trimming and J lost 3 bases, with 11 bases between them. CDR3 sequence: CAISERGVDTEAFF. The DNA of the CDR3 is TGTGCCATCAGTGAACGCGGGGTGGACACTGAAGCTTTCTTT.

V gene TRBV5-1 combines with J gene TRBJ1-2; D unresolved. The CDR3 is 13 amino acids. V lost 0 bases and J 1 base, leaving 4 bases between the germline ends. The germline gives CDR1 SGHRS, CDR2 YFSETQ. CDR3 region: CASSLDSNYGYTF. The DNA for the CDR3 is TGCGCCAGCAGCTTGGACAGTAACTATGGCTACACCTTC.

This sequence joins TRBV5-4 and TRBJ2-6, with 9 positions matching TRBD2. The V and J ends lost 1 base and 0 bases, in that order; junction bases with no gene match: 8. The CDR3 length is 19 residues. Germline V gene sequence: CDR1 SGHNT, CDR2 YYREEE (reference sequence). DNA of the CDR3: TGTGCCAGCAGCTTGAGCCTAGCGGGGATCAACTCTGGGGCCAACGTCCTGACTTTC. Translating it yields CASSLSLAGINSGANVLTF.

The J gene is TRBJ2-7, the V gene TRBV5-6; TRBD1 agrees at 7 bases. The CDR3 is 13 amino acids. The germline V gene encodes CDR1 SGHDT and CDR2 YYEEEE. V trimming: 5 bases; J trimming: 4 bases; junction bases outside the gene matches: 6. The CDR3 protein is CASSYTGAYEQYF. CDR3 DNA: TGTGCCAGCAGTTATACAGGGGCTTACGAGCAGTACTTC.

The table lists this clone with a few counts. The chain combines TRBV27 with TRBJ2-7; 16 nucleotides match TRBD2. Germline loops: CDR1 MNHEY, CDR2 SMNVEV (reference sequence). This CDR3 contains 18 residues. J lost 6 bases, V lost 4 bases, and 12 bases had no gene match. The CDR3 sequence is CASSWGLAGGPGAIEQYF. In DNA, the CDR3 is TGTGCCAGCAGTTGGGGACTAGCGGGAGGGCCAGGCGCGATCGAGCAGTACTTC.

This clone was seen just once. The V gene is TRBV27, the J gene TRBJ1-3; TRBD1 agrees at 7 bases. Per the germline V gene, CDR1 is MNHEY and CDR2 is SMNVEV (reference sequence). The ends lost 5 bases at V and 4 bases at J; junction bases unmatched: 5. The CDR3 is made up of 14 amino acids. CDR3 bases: TGTGCCAGCAGTCTTCAGGGGGTAGGAAACACCATATATTTT. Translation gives CASSLQGVGNTIYF.

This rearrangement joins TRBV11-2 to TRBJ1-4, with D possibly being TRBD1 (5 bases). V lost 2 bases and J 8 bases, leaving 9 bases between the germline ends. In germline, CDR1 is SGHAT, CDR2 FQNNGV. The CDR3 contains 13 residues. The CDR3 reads CASSLSREEKLFF. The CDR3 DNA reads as TGTGCCAGCAGCTTAAGCAGGGAAGAAAAACTGTTTTTT.

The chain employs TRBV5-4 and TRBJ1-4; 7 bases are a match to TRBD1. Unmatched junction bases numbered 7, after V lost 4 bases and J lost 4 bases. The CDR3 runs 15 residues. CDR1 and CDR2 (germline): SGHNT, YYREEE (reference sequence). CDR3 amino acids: CASSRQGPGNEKLFF. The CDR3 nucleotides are TGTGCCAGCAGCAGACAGGGACCTGGTAATGAAAAACTGTTTTTT.

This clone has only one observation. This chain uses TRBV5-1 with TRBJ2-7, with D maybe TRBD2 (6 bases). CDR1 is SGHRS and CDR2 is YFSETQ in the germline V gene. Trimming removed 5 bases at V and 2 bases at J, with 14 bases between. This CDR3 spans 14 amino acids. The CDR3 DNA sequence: TGCGCCAGCAGAGGCCTAGCGAACCCCTACGAGCAGTACTTC. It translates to CASRGLANPYEQYF.

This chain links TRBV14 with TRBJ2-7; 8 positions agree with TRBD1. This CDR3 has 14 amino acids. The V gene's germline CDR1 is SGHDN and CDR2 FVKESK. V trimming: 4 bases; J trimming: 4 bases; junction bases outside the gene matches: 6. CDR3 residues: CASSPWTGRYEQYF. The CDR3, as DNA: TGTGCCAGCAGCCCCTGGACAGGGCGGTACGAGCAGTACTTC.

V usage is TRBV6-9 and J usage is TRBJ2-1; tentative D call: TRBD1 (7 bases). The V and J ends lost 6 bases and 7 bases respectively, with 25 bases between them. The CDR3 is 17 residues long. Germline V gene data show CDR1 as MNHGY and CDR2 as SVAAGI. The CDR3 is CASSHDRLVADRNEQFF. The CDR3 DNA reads TGTGCCAGCAGCCACGATCGACTAGTGGCGGACAGGAATGAGCAGTTCTTC.

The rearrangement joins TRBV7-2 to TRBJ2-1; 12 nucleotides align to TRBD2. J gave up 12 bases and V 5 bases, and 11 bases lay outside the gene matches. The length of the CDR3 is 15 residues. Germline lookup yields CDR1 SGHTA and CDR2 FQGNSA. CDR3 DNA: TGTGCCAGCAGCCCCTATTCGACTAGCGGGAGCGTGCAGTTCTTC. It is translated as CASSPYSTSGSVQFF. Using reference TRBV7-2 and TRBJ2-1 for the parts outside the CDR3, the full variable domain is GAGVSQSPSNKVTEKGKDVELRCDPISGHTALYWYRQSLGQGLEFLIYFQGNSAPDKSGLPSDRFSAERTGGSVSTLTIQRTQQEDSAVYLCASSPYSTSGSVQFFGPGTRLTVL.

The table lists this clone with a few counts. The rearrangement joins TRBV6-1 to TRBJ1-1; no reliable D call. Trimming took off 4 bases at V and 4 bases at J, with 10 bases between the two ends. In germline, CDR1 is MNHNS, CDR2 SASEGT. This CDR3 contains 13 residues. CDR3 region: CASSGGRVTEAFF. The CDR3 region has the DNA TGTGCCAGCAGTGGAGGGAGGGTCACTGAAGCTTTCTTT.

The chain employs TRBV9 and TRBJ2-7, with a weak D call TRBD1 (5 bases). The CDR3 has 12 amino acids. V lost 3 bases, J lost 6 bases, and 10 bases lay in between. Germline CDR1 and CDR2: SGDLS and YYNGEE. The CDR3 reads CASSEKGVEQYF. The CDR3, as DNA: TGTGCCAGCAGCGAGAAAGGGGTCGAGCAGTACTTC. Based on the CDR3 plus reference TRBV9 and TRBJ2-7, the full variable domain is DSGVTQTPKHLITATGQRVTLRCSPRSGDLSVYWYQQSLDQGLQFLIQYYNGEERAKGNILERFSAQQFPDLHSELNLSSLELGDSALYFCASSEKGVEQYFGPGTRLTVT.

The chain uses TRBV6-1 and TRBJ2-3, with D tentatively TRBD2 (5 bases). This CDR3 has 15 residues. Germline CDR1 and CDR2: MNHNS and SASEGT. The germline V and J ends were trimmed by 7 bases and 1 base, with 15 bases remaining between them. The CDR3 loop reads CASIQTGSGTDTQYF. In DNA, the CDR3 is TGTGCCAGCATCCAAACGGGGAGTGGCACAGATACGCAGTATTTT.